This T cell receptor (beta chain) was found in a study of early T cells in non-severe SARS-CoV-2 infection. TCRdb passed the 5' RACE reads through MiXCR, listing each CDR3 protein once. The data show around 52,000 distinct CDR3 sequences, approximately 6.2% seen once. V gave up 0 bases and J gave up 7 bases, with 6 bases separating them. The CDR3 sequence is 13 residues long. Germline loops: CDR1 MNHEY, CDR2 SVGAGI. This chain joins TRBV6-5 and TRBJ2-2; D unresolved. This TCR was sampled from an adult who was a healthcare worker with PCR-confirmed SARS-CoV-2 infection or an uninfected control (not recorded which). Input material: whole blood. This CDR3 is CASSYSLDGELFF. The DNA of the CDR3 is TGTGCCAGCAGTTACTCCCTGGACGGGGAGCTGTTTTTT.